This T cell receptor beta chain was recovered during a study of T cells after posttransplantation cyclophosphamide. Libraries were prepared by immunoSEQ multiplex PCR; TCRdb keeps only in-frame clonotypes and omits some of them. The counts give some 23,000 clones, none of them seen only once; under 5% is held by the top ten. V was cut by 6 bases and J by 7 bases, with 15 bases left in between. This CDR3 spans 13 amino acids. The V gene's germline CDR1 is SGHAT and CDR2 FQNNGV. This clone has a count of ten or more. The chain has TRBV11-2 and TRBJ1-1, with a possible D match to TRBD1 (6 bases). Sequencing input: PBMCs. This clonotype was sampled from a woman between 45 and 60 years old in good health, CMV-negative, and a related stem cell transplant donor. The CDR3 here is CASRLITGLEAFF. The CDR3 DNA is TGTGCCAGCAGATTGATAACAGGGCTTGAAGCTTTCTTT.